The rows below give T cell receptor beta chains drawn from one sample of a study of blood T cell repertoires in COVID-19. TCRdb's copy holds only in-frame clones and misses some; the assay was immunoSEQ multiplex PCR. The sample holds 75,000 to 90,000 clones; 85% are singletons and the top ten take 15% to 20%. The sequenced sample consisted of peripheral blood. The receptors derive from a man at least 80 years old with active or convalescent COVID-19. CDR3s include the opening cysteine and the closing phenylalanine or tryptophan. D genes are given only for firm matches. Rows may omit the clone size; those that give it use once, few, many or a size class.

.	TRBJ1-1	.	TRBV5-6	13	TGTGCCAGCAGCCAGACCGGGGGGGATGAAGCTTTCTTT	CASSQTGGDEAFF
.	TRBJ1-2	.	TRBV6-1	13	TGTGCCAGCAGTGAAGGGCCACCCTATGGCTACACCTTC	CASSEGPPYGYTF
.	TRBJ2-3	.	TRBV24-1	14	TGTGCCACTCAGTCAGGGTTTAGCACAGATACGCAGTATTTT	CATQSGFSTDTQYF
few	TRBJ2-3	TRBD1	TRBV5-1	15	TGCGCCAGCAGCCCTGACAGGGTAGTTGAAGATACGCAGTATTTT	CASSPDRVVEDTQYF
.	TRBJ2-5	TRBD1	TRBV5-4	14	TGTGCCAGCAGCTCAAGGACAGGTCAAGAGACCCAGTACTTC	CASSSRTGQETQYF
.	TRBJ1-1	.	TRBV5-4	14	TGTGCCAGCAGCTTGCAGGCCTTTGCCACTGAAGCTTTCTTT	CASSLQAFATEAFF
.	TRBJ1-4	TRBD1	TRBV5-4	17	TGTGCCAGCAGCCCAGCCGGGACAGGGGGCGTTAATGAAAAACTGTTTTTT	CASSPAGTGGVNEKLFF
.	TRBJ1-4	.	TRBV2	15	TGTGCCAGCAGGCCAAGGGGGAGTACCAATGAAAAACTGTTTTTT	CASRPRGSTNEKLFF
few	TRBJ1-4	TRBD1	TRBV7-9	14	TGTGCCAGCAGCTCCGGGACAGCGCATGAAAAACTGTTTTTT	CASSSGTAHEKLFF
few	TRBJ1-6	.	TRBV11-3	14	TGTGCCAGCAGCCCCCACCGGGGGAATTCACCCCTCCACTTT	CASSPHRGNSPLHF
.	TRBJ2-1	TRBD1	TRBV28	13	TGTGCCAGCAGACGACAGGGGGTAAGCGAGCAGTTCTTC	CASRRQGVSEQFF
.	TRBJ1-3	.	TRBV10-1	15	TGCGCCAGCAGTGATCAGGTCCCGGCTGGAAACACCATATATTTT	CASSDQVPAGNTIYF
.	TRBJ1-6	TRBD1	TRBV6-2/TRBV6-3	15	TGTGCCAGCAGTTTCTCCGGGACAGTTAATTCACCCCTCCACTTT	CASSFSGTVNSPLHF
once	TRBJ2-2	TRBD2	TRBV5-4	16	TGTGCCAGCAGCTTGGGACTAGCGGGTGTCGCCGGGGAGCTGTTTTTT	CASSLGLAGVAGELFF
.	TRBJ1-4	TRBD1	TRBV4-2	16	TGTGCCAGCAGCCCAACTCAGGGGGTTGGGGATGAAAAACTGTTTTTT	CASSPTQGVGDEKLFF
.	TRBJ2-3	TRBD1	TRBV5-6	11	TGTGCCAGCAGCAGGGACAGGGGGAAGTATTTT	CASSRDRGKYF
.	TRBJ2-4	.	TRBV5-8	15	TGTGCCAGCAGCCCCCGGGGTCTAGCCAAAAACATTCAGTACTTC	CASSPRGLAKNIQYF
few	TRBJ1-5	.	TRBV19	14	TGTGCCAGTAGTCCACAGGGTAGGGGTCAGCCCCAGCATTTT	CASSPQGRGQPQHF
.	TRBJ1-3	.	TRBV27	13	TGTGCCAGCAGTTCGAGACAGGGAAACACCATATATTTT	CASSSRQGNTIYF
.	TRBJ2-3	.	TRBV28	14	TGTGCCAGCAGAAACTCGGACAGCGCAAGTCCGCAGTATTTT	CASRNSDSASPQYF
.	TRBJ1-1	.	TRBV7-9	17	TGTGCCAGCAGCTTAGTTATTAGTGACAGCGCGAACACTGAAGCTTTCTTT	CASSLVISDSANTEAFF
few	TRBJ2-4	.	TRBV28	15	TGTGCCAGCAACCTACGCGTATCCAGGAGCGGCATTCAGTACTTC	CASNLRVSRSGIQYF
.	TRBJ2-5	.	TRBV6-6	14	TGTGCCAGCAGCATCCAGGCTCGTTTCGGGACCCAGTACTTC	CASSIQARFGTQYF
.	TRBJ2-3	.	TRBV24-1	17	TGTGCCACCAGTGATCCCCCTCTAGCAACTCGCACAGATACGCAGTATTTT	CATSDPPLATRTDTQYF
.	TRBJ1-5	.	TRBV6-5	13	TGTGCCACCGATAGTATTAGCAATCAGCCCCAGCATTTT	CATDSISNQPQHF
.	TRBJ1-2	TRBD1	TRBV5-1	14	TGCGCCAGCAGCTTCCGGGACAGGGATTATGGCTACACCTTC	CASSFRDRDYGYTF
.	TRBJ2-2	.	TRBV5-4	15	TGTGCCAGCACCCGAGGGGGGGGCAACACCGGGGAGCTGTTTTTT	CASTRGGGNTGELFF
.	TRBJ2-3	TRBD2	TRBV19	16	TGTGCCAGTAGTACCTGGACTAGCGGAGACACAGATACGCAGTATTTT	CASSTWTSGDTDTQYF
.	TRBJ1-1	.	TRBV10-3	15	TGTGCCATCAGTGAGTCTGAAGGGGTGAACACTGAAGCTTTCTTT	CAISESEGVNTEAFF
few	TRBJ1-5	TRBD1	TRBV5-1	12	TGCGCCAGGAGACAGGGCGATCAGCCCCAGCATTTT	CARRQGDQPQHF
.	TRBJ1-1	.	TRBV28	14	TGTGCCAGCACATTCCCCGGGGGGCAAACTGAAGCTTTCTTT	CASTFPGGQTEAFF
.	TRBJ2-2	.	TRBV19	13	TGTGCCAGTAGTTTTACACAGGGCCTGGAGCTGTTTTTT	CASSFTQGLELFF
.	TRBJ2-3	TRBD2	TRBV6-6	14	TGTGCCAGCAGTTTTAGCGGGTACACAGATACGCAGTATTTT	CASSFSGYTDTQYF
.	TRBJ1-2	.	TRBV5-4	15	TGTGCCAGCAGTGACCAGGGTCCCGGTAACTATGGCTACACCTTC	CASSDQGPGNYGYTF